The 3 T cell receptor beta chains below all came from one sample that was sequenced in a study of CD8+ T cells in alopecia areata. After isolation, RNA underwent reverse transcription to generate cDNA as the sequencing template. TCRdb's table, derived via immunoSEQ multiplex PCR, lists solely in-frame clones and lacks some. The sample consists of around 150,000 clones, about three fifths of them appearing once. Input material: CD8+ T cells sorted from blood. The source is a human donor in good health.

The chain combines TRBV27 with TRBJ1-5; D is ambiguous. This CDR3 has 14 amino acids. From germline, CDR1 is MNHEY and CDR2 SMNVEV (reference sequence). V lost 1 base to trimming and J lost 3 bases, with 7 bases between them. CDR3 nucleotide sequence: TGTGCCAGCAGTTTATGGGGAGACAATCAGCCCCAGCATTTT. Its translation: CASSLWGDNQPQHF.

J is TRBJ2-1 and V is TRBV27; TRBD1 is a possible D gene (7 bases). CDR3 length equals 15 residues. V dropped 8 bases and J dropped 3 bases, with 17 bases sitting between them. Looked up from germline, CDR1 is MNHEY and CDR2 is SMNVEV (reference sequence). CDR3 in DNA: TGTGCCAGCCGATCTGGAGGGGGCCTCTACAATGAGCAGTTCTTC. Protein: CASRSGGGLYNEQFF.

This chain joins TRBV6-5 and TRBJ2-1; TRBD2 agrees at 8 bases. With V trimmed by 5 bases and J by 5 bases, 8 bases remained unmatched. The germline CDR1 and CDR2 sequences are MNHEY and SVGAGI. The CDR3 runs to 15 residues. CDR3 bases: TGTGCCAGCAGTCTAGAGCGGGAGTCCCACAATGAGCAGTTCTTC. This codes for CASSLERESHNEQFF.